This record concerns one T cell receptor beta chain sequence. This clone has a handful of counts. Its antigen has not been determined. It has no much larger one-base neighbor in the sample; base qualities were not kept. These data are taken from a study of cytomegalovirus exposure and HLA in healthy donors (dated by TCRdb to between 2016 and 2019). General notes on the study: According to an earlier analysis of 587 of the donors, about 170 million T cells yielded 120 million or so unique TCR beta sequences and approximately 300 Gb of sequence data. In a later analysis, previously published TCR beta repertoires from hundreds of donors were re-analyzed and high-resolution HLA genotyping was added so that TCR occurrence patterns could be studied. In addition to the first cohort of 500 to 850 subjects, a separate validation cohort of approximately 130 different subjects was used. High-throughput TCR immunosequencing, statistical association of individual TCRs with disease status, and machine learning were combined to predict cytomegalovirus infection status. Approximately 310 gigabases of sequencing data and tens of millions of unique TCR sequences were included in an early release covering 550 to 800 HLA-typed donors. A later genetic analysis took genome-wide SNP genotypes for about 55% of the 666 donors and used that subset as a discovery cohort. Donor age, sex, ethnicity and CMV serostatus were compiled together with the repertoire data. All discovery cohort repertoires had been generated using a single sequencing platform. Among some 400 genotyped donors of the cohort, an average of about 240,000 unique TCR beta nucleotide sequences was sequenced per donor, of which about 20% were non-productive. The number of typed donors differed by locus: about 620-640 for A, B, C, DRB1 and DQB1; approximately 540 for DQA1; over 600 for DPA1; and some 450 for DPB1. Class I and class II HLA loci were covered by the typing at four-digit resolution. The study aimed to test whether signatures of past pathogen exposure could be identified by cataloging public T cell receptors. The genetic ancestry cluster associated with self-reported Caucasian donors included 81% of the 398 genotyped donors. In an earlier analysis of several hundred of the donors, high-throughput TCR beta sequencing was used to judge whether each TCR beta V gene segment behaved as functional or pseudogenic. Using immunosequencing, the study profiled T cell repertoires from around 680 subjects and related those repertoires to cytomegalovirus serostatus. The later analysis used no new phenotypic data to find candidate immune exposures, relying instead on TCR beta sequences and their occurrence across donors. Several DR-DQ haplotypes were treated as single units for association and clustering because of strong linkage in the cohort. Here is what the overall study found, with its caveats: According to a later genetic analysis, donors in an Asian-associated ancestry cluster had fewer N-insertions in productive TCRs than the approximately 610-donor mean. According to a later analysis, TCR association rates differed among HLA loci, with DRB1 alleles showing the most associated TCRs and HLA-C alleles showing the fewest. HLA typing was unavailable for some donors at each locus, so association tests used only the typed subset. In an earlier analysis of about 600 of the donors, most TCR beta V segments appeared in productive rearrangements about 87% or about 30% of the time, broadly matching IMGT annotations. Most TCR sequences were observed very rarely across donors, whereas some public TCRs were present in many individuals. In vitro tests confirmed that three of the cytomegalovirus-associated TCR beta chains recognize cytomegalovirus antigens. The classifier was reported to diagnose cytomegalovirus status with high specificity and sensitivity in both the original cohort and the validation cohort. The cohort was sequenced for TCR beta chains only, and without alpha or paired-chain data the features that could be detected were limited. Assigning TCR associations to individual alleles was difficult when HLA alleles, especially DR and DQ, strongly co-occurred. Because the 87-base-pair reads could not distinguish some IMGT-functional V segments, including TRBV6-2 and TRBV6-3, those segments were excluded. At a false discovery rate of 0.05, a later analysis linked some 18,000 TCR beta sequences to specific HLA alleles. A cluster of highly shared sequence variants was judged likely to be a technical artifact of the sequencing pipeline. In a later genetic analysis, a missense DCLRE1C variant was associated with V-gene and J-gene trimming of TCR beta chains, and the association was replicated in an independent cohort. Several of the top co-occurrence clusters appeared to be linked to parvovirus B19, influenza, CMV and Epstein-Barr virus, according to a later analysis. Correlated functional status among segregating V segments might be attributable to linkage disequilibrium, but an unknown experimental factor could not be ruled out. The earlier analysis of about 600 of the donors excluded approximately 17 rarely observed V segments, including chromosome 9 orphons, because counts were too low. It was suggested by the authors that the approach could potentially be generalized to other disease states and immunological phenotypes. A later analysis found that HLA-associated TCR beta chains were more clonally expanded and had lower generation probabilities than equally common non-associated chains. According to a later analysis, most CMV-associated TCR beta chains appeared to be HLA-restricted, and the HLA associations seemed to be driven largely by CMV exposure. A further reported finding was that TCR beta sequences accurately predicted the HLA-A and HLA-B alleles for most subjects in the first cohort. For the cohort, immune exposure information was limited to CMV serostatus. A total of fewer than 200 TCR beta chains were listed by the study as associated with cytomegalovirus. Roughly uniform sequencing depth across donors was assumed in presence/absence analyses, although this assumption may not hold.

The V end loses 6 bases and the J end loses 1 base, and a stretch of 13 bases separates them. From the cysteine through the phenylalanine, the CDR3 covers 14 amino acids. Only the CDR3 region is kept as DNA, spanning 42 bases read in frame from base 1. The germline V gene yields KGHSH for CDR1 and LQKENI for CDR2. The cohort comprised fewer than 700 healthy bone marrow donors. All cohort members were sampled while nominally healthy, although unrecorded immune exposures were likely present. The donor was CMV seronegative and belonged to the group of approximately 320 seronegative cohort members. A peripheral blood sample was provided by each donor, and peripheral blood mononuclear cells were used for TCR beta sequencing. Genomic DNA was extracted from the blood cell samples with the Qiagen DNeasy Blood Extraction Kit. Library preparation employed the immunoSEQ multiplex PCR assay. A mixture of 60 forward primers for TCR Vbeta segments and 13 reverse primers for TCR Jbeta segments was used in the multiplex PCR. The CDR3 region of rearranged TCR beta genes was amplified from genomic DNA with a multiplex PCR assay. The Illumina HiSeq System was used to sequence the amplified TCR beta libraries as 87-base-pair reads. As for the original processing: A later analysis counted about 82 million unique TCR beta chains across the 650 to 800 repertoires, and some 11 million of these chains were shared by at least two donors. To remove PCR and sequencing errors, raw reads were error-corrected and collapsed into unique sequences using a nearest-neighbor algorithm that merged closely related sequences. CDR3 sequences were aligned to IMGT reference sequences to assign V, D and J gene segments. Each retained sequence needed at least a six-nucleotide match to both a V gene segment and a J gene segment. A rearrangement was called productive if the CDR3 had no stop codons and remained in frame with V and J, and every other rearrangement was called non-productive. CDR3 was defined by IMGT convention, running from the second conserved V-encoded cysteine to the conserved J-encoded phenylalanine. The earlier analysis of 587 of the donors excluded sequences that lacked an unambiguous match to a single V gene segment. In an earlier analysis of 587 of the donors, V segments were called functional above 56.7% productive rearrangements and were called segregating when the between-donor standard deviation exceeded 5%. A statistical classification framework was developed to diagnose cytomegalovirus status using the catalog of TCR beta chain sequences. V and J gene assignment, in a later analysis, came from comparing TCR nucleotide sequences with IMGT/GENE-DB human TR gene sequences. The TCRdist pipeline was used in a later analysis to assign CDR3 sequences and most-parsimonious VDJ recombination scenarios. In a later analysis, every TCR beta chain was defined by the combination of its CDR3 amino acid sequence and its V-gene family, and reads without a unique V-gene family were dropped. To address suspected cross-contamination and a sequencing artifact, a later analysis removed approximately 600 highly shared, low-generation-probability nucleotide sequences. In a later analysis, a clonal expansion index was calculated for each public chain from normalized within-repertoire ranks of inferred template counts. In a later analysis, generation probabilities were computed using a VDJ recombination model fitted to out-of-frame rearrangements, and the results were checked against IGoR. In a later analysis, TCR-TCR, TCR-HLA and TCR-CMV co-occurrence was scored with hypergeometric tests, and a repertoire-size bias correction was applied to TCR pairs. In a later analysis, false discovery rates were estimated by permuting HLA or CMV assignments 20 times. In a later analysis, co-occurring TCRs were grouped using DBSCAN, and TCRdist sequence similarity was added for clustering within HLA-allele-positive subsets. Repertoires with fewer than 30,000 or more than 120,000 public chains, plus five repertoires with anomalous nucleotide sharing, were excluded from co-occurrence clustering. The table comes from immuneACCESS by way of TCRdb, which keeps in-frame sequences with V and J called. Part of the clones is missing from these tables; in studies checked, under half for an unresolved V gene and the rest for unknown reasons. V and J calls and clone size are copied from that table; D and trimming were computed from the DNA. This sample gives 120,000 to 150,000 clones in total; over 75% of them show up just once. Approximately 2.9% of the sample lies in the top ten.

Sequencing was carried out using PBMCs. Here the chain combines TRBV18 and TRBJ2-7; the D gene is perhaps TRBD2, on 6 matching bases. The source is a woman younger than 45 in good health and CMV-seronegative. The bases read TGTGCCAGCTCGCACGAGGGAGGATCCTACGAGCAGTACTTC. Its protein reads: CASSHEGGSYEQYF.